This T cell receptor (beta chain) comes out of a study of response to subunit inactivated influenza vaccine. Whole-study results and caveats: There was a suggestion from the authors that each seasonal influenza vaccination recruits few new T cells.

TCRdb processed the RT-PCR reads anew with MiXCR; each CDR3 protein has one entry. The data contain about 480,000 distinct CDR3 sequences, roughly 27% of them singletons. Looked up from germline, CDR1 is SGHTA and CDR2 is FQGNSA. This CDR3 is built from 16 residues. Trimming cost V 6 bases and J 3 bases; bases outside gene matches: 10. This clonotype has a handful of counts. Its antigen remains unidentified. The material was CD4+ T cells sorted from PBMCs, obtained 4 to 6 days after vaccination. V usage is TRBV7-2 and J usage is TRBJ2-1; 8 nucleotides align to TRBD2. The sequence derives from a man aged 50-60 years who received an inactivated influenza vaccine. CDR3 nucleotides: TGTGCCAGCAGTCCGTATTGGCGGGGGGACTACAATGAGCAGTTCTTC. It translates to CASSPYWRGDYNEQFF.